A selection of T cell receptor beta chains follows, all from one sample in a study of cytomegalovirus exposure and HLA in healthy donors. Profiling relied on immunoSEQ multiplex PCR, and the TCRdb table lists in-frame clones only, not all of them. The sample totals 150,000 to 200,000 clones. Specimen: PBMCs. The receptors shown here come from a woman between 18 and 30 years old in good health and CMV-seropositive. CDR3s include the opening cysteine and the closing phenylalanine or tryptophan. D genes are given only for firm matches.

TRBV2	TRBJ2-1	TRBD2	TGTGCCAGCAGTGATGACTACACTTTCCGGGGGGATGAGCAGTTCTTC	CASSDDYTFRGDEQFF
TRBV29-1	TRBJ2-1	-	TGCAGCGCCGACAGGGGAGGGGGCAATGAGCAGTTCTTC	CSADRGGGNEQFF
TRBV18	TRBJ1-3	-	TGTGCCAGCTCTCAACAGGGCTCTGGAAACACCATATATTTT	CASSQQGSGNTIYF
TRBV7-9	TRBJ1-1	-	TGTGCCAGCAGTCCCGGGACACATCGAACTGAAGCTTTCTTT	CASSPGTHRTEAFF
TRBV30	TRBJ2-3	-	TGTGCCTGGAGTGTACTAGGGAACACAGATACGCAGTATTTT	CAWSVLGNTDTQYF
TRBV2	TRBJ1-2	TRBD1	TGTGCCAGCAGTGATGACAGGGTGAACTATGGCTACACCTTC	CASSDDRVNYGYTF
TRBV5-6	TRBJ2-7	-	TGTGCCAGCAGGGTCTGGACGGGGGTCTACGAGCAGTACTTC	CASRVWTGVYEQYF
TRBV9	TRBJ2-5	TRBD1	TGTGCCAGCAGCAAGGGACAGGGGTACCAAGAGACCCAGTACTTC	CASSKGQGYQETQYF
TRBV27	TRBJ2-2	TRBD1	TGTGCCAGCAGTTTATCGACAGGGTGGTACACCGGGGAGCTGTTTTTT	CASSLSTGWYTGELFF
TRBV6-5	TRBJ1-1	TRBD1	TGTGCCAGCAAACCCGGGACAGCGAACACTGAAGCTTTCTTT	CASKPGTANTEAFF
TRBV6-1	TRBJ1-4	-	TGTGCCAGCAGTGAAGCGTGGACAGCAACCCTTGCAACTAATGAAAAACTGTTTTTT	CASSEAWTATLATNEKLFF
TRBV18	TRBJ2-3	TRBD2	TGTGCCAGCTCACCAAACGGACTAGCGGGGGCAGGGGATACGCAGTATTTT	CASSPNGLAGAGDTQYF
TRBV11-1	TRBJ2-2	TRBD1	TGTGCCAGCAGCTTGGGATTAGGACAGGTTAACACCGGGGAGCTGTTTTTT	CASSLGLGQVNTGELFF
TRBV7-7	TRBJ2-7	TRBD2	TGTGCTAGCAGCTTGGAGCGGGGTAGCGAGCAGTACTTC	CASSLERGSEQYF
TRBV4-1	TRBJ2-7	TRBD1	TGCGCCAGCAGCCAACCCCTCCGGACAGGGGGGTACGAGCAGTACTTC	CASSQPLRTGGYEQYF
TRBV2	TRBJ2-3	TRBD2	TGTGCCAGCAGTGAAGCTCCGGGGGGTACGCAGTATTTT	CASSEAPGGTQYF
TRBV6-5	TRBJ2-7	TRBD2	TGTGCCAGCAGTTTGGGACTAGCGGGCTACGAGCAGTACTTC	CASSLGLAGYEQYF
TRBV4-1	TRBJ1-4	-	TGCGCCAGCACCCTGAGAGCAGGGACTAATGAAAAACTGTTTTTT	CASTLRAGTNEKLFF
TRBV7-2	TRBJ2-7	TRBD2	TGTGCCAGCAGCCCGGGACTAGCCTTCCCCGAGCAGTACTTC	CASSPGLAFPEQYF
TRBV6-1	TRBJ1-2	-	TGTGCCAGCAGTGAAATACCGGGAGACAACTATGGCTACACCTTC	CASSEIPGDNYGYTF
TRBV5-4	TRBJ2-7	TRBD1	TGTGCCAGCAGTCTAGGGACAGGCGGGGACGAGCAGTACTTC	CASSLGTGGDEQYF
TRBV29-1	TRBJ1-2	TRBD1	TGCAGCGCCGCGACAGGGGTCAACTATGGCTACACCTTC	CSAATGVNYGYTF
TRBV7-2	TRBJ2-2	-	TGTGCCAGCAGCTTAAGTGGGAGAGGCACCGGGGAGCTGTTTTTT	CASSLSGRGTGELFF
TRBV29-1	TRBJ1-5	-	TGCAGCGCCGGGGAGGGTAGCAATCAGCCCCAGCATTTT	CSAGEGSNQPQHF
TRBV10-3	TRBJ2-3	-	TGTGCCATCAGTGACCCCATGCGGGACCCCACAGATACGCAGTATTTT	CAISDPMRDPTDTQYF
TRBV5-1	TRBJ1-4	-	TGCGCCAGCAACCCCAGGGGAGAGGCTAATGAAAAACTGTTTTTT	CASNPRGEANEKLFF
TRBV2	TRBJ1-6	TRBD1	TGTGCCAGCAGCCCGGGGACAGGGAATTCACCCCTCCACTTT	CASSPGTGNSPLHF
TRBV7-2	TRBJ1-3	-	TGTGCCAGCACCTCGTATGGGGGGTGGGGAAACACCATATATTTT	CASTSYGGWGNTIYF
TRBV7-2	TRBJ2-3	TRBD2	TGTGCCAGCAGCCAGACGGGAGGTACGCAGTATTTT	CASSQTGGTQYF
TRBV5-1	TRBJ1-1	TRBD1	TGCGCCAGCAGCTTGACAGGGGCGGTGGTAACTGAAGCTTTCTTT	CASSLTGAVVTEAFF
TRBV5-4	TRBJ2-6	TRBD1	TGTGCCAGCAGCCCGACAGGGTTCGACGTCCTGACTTTC	CASSPTGFDVLTF
TRBV11-3	TRBJ2-3	TRBD2	TGTGCCAGCAGCTCCTTGACCCCCTCTAGCGGGACTAGCACAGATACGCAGTATTTT	CASSSLTPSSGTSTDTQYF
TRBV2	TRBJ1-1	-	TGTGCCAGCAGTGATGGGACGGAGGGTGTGTACACTGAAGCTTTCTTT	CASSDGTEGVYTEAFF
TRBV4-3	TRBJ1-6	-	TGCGCCAGCAGCCCGACAGCTGGTAATTCACCCCTCCACTTT	CASSPTAGNSPLHF
TRBV4-2	TRBJ2-3	TRBD2	TGTGCCAGCAGCGCCCAACTAGCGGGGGGCCTCACAGATACGCAGTATTTT	CASSAQLAGGLTDTQYF
TRBV7-6	TRBJ1-4	-	TGTGCCAGCAGCCCCGACAGGTTCCAGGGTGAAAAACTGTTTTTT	CASSPDRFQGEKLFF
TRBV5-4	TRBJ2-6	TRBD1	TGTGCCAGCAGTCAAGACAGGGCTGGGGCCAACGTCCTGACTTTC	CASSQDRAGANVLTF
TRBV4-3	TRBJ1-3	TRBD1	TGCGCCAGCAGCCAAGGGACAGGGGGGGGGAGAAACACCATATATTTT	CASSQGTGGGRNTIYF
TRBV19	TRBJ1-5	-	TGTGCCAGTAGTGGGGGTACGGTAGGGGGTCGGCCCCAGCATTTT	CASSGGTVGGRPQHF
TRBV7-2	TRBJ2-3	TRBD2	TGTGCCAGCAGCCCAGCGGGGGGGAGCACAGATACGCAGTATTTT	CASSPAGGSTDTQYF
TRBV5-1	TRBJ1-3	TRBD1	TGCGCCGGCAGCTTGGGACAGATTACTGGAAACACCATATATTTT	CAGSLGQITGNTIYF
TRBV6-4	TRBJ1-1	-	TGTGCCAGCAGTCCGTCCCCAGAGGCTCCAACGGAAGCTTTCTTT	CASSPSPEAPTEAFF
TRBV6-5	TRBJ1-6	TRBD1	TGTGCCAGCAGTTACCGGACAGGCAGCCGAAATTCACCCCTCCACTTT	CASSYRTGSRNSPLHF
TRBV19	TRBJ2-7	TRBD1	TGTGCCAGTAGTATAGATGTCCTTTCCGGGACAGAGAGCTCCTACGAGCAGTACTTC	CASSIDVLSGTESSYEQYF
TRBV30	TRBJ2-3	-	TGTGCCTGGCTGCTCGACTCAGATACGCAGTATTTT	CAWLLDSDTQYF
TRBV9	TRBJ1-1	-	TGTGCCAGCAGCGCTTACACTGAAGCTTTCTTT	CASSAYTEAFF
TRBV10-3	TRBJ1-1	TRBD1	TGTGCCATCACCTCCGGGACAGGGGAGAACACTGAAGCTTTCTTT	CAITSGTGENTEAFF
TRBV5-1	TRBJ2-3	TRBD2	TGCGCCAGCAGCTCATTAGCGGGAGACACAGATACGCAGTATTTT	CASSSLAGDTDTQYF
TRBV5-4	TRBJ2-3	TRBD2	TGTGCCACCAACATAGCGGGAGGAGATACGCAGTATTTT	CATNIAGGDTQYF
TRBV5-1	TRBJ1-5	-	TGCGCCAGCAGCTTGAGCGGACTCAGCAATCAGCCCCAGCATTTT	CASSLSGLSNQPQHF
TRBV2	TRBJ2-4	TRBD2	TGTGCCAGCAGTGAACTCCTAGCGGGGAATCTAGCCAAAAACATTCAGTACTTC	CASSELLAGNLAKNIQYF
TRBV5-4	TRBJ1-2	-	TGTGCCAGCAGGCTGGGGGGAGGGACCTATGGCTACACCTTC	CASRLGGGTYGYTF
TRBV14	TRBJ2-5	TRBD1	TGTGCCAGCAGCCGGGACAGGGTGCCAGAGACCCAGTACTTC	CASSRDRVPETQYF
TRBV5-1	TRBJ1-6	-	TGCGCCAGCAGGGAGCAGAGCTCCTATAATTCACCCCTCCACTTT	CASREQSSYNSPLHF